The text below deals with one T cell receptor beta chain. Its antigen is undetermined. CDR3 length: 15 amino acids. J gave up 4 bases and V 7 bases, and 10 bases lay outside the gene matches. From 5'RACE with constant-segment primers came TCR alpha and TCR beta cDNA libraries that carried sample barcodes and UMIs. TCRdb reprocessed the 5' RACE reads with MiXCR, giving one entry per CDR3 protein. The table records about 400,000 distinct CDR3 sequences, about 22% of them present only once. This entry comes from a study of T-cell memory formation after mild COVID-19. Study-wide results and caveats: Pre-infection memory harbored some responding clones, suggesting cross-reactive memory joined. Balance between CD4 and CD8 was seen in clones contracting day 15 to 85, and a CD4+ lean was seen in later expanders. CD4+ contracting clones were found mainly in CM and EM, and CD8+ ones in EMRA.

This rearrangement joins TRBV12-3 or TRBV12-4 to TRBJ2-7; the match to TRBD2 covers 10 bases. Sequencing input: PBMCs or a T cell subset sorted from them (not recorded which). This TCR was recovered from an adult woman who had mild COVID-19 (a few samples of this study predate the infection). Cell type and time point are not known. CDR3 protein: CASTRAGGGLYEQYF. DNA for the CDR3: TGTGCCAGCACCCGAGCGGGAGGGGGCTTGTACGAGCAGTACTTC.